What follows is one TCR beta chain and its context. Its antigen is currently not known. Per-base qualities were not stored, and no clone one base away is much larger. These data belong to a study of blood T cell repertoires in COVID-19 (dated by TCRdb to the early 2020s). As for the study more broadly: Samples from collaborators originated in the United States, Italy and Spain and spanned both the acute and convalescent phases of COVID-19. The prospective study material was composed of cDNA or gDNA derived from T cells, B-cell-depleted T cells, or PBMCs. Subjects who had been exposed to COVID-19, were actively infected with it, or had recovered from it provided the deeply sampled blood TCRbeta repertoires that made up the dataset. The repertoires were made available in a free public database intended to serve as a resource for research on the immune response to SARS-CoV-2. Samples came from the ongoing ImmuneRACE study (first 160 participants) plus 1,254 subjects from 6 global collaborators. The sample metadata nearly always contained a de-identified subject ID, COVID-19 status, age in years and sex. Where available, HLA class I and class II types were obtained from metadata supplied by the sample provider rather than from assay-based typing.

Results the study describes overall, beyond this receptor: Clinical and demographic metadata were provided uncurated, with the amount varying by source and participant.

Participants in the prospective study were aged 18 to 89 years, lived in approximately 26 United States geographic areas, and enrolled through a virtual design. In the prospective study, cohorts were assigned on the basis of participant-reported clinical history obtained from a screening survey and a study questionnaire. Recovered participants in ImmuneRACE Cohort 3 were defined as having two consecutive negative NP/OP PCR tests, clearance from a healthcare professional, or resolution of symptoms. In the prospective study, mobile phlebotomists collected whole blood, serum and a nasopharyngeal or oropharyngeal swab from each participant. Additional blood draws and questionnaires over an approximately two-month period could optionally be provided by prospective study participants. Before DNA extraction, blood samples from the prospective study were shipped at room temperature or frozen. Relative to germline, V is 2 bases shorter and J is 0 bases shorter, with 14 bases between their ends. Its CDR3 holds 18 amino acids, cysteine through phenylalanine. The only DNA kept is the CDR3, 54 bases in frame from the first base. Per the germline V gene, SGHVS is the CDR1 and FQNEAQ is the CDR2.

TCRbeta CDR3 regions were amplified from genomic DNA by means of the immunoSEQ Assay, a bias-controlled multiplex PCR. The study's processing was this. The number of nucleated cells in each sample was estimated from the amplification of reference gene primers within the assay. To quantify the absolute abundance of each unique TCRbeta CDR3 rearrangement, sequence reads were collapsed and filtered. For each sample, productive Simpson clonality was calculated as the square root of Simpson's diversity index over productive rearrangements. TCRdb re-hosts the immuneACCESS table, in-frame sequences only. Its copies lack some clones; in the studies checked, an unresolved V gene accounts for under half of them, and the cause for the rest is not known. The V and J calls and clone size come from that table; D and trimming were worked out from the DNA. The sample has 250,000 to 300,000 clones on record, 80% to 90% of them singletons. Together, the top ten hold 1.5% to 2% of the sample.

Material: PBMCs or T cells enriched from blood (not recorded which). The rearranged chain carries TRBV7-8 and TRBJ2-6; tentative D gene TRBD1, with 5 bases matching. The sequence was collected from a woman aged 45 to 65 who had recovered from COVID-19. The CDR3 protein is CASSLQGPPTSGANVLTF. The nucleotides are TGTGCCAGCAGCTTACAGGGCCCCCCGACCTCTGGGGCCAACGTCCTGACTTTC. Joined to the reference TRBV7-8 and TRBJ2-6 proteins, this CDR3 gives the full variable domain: GAGVSQSPRYKVAKRGQDVALRCDPISGHVSLFWYQQALGQGPEFLTYFQNEAQLDKSGLPSDRFFAERPEGSVSTLKIQRTQQEDSAVYLCASSLQGPPTSGANVLTFGAGSRLTVL.